One sample yielded the 28 T cell receptor beta chains listed below, sequenced in a study of response to subunit inactivated influenza vaccine. From the RT-PCR reads, TCRdb called clonotypes with MiXCR, one entry per CDR3 protein. This sample has about 500,000 distinct CDR3 sequences; 15% to 20% occur once, and the top ten carry about 3%. This sample comprised CD4+ T cells sorted from PBMCs, obtained less than 30 months after vaccination. The receptors come from a man between 50 and 69 years old who received an inactivated influenza vaccine.

This clonotype was observed a few times. V usage is TRBV5-1 and J usage is TRBJ2-3, with D possibly TRBD2 on 5 matching bases. V was shortened by 5 bases and J by 4 bases, with 14 bases between the two germline ends. Germline V CDR1 and CDR2: SGHRS, YFSETQ. This CDR3 has 14 residues. This CDR3 is CASRTTSGSDTQYF. Here the CDR3 DNA reads TGCGCCAGCAGGACTACTTCGGGCTCAGATACGCAGTATTTT.

The chain recombines TRBV29-1 with TRBJ2-1, with D perhaps assigned TRBD1 or TRBD2 (6 bases each). Looked up from germline, CDR1 is SQVTM and CDR2 is ANQGSEA. V shed 7 bases and J shed 9 bases, with 19 bases lying between them. The CDR3 has 13 residues. The CDR3 nucleotides are TGCAGCGCTGCCGGGACAAGGGAGGCTGAGCAGTTCTTC. It translates to CSAAGTREAEQFF.

The rearrangement uses TRBV20-1 and TRBJ2-5; D uncertain. Deletions cut 4 bases from V and 5 bases from J, with 14 bases between. The CDR3 runs to 13 residues. CDR1 and CDR2 (germline): DFQATT, SNEGSKA (reference sequence). CDR3 coding DNA: TGCAGTGCTATTGTATCGCTAAGGGAGACCCAGTACTTC. Protein: CSAIVSLRETQYF.

At least ten counts were recorded for this clonotype. V usage is TRBV11-2 and J usage is TRBJ2-7; D is perhaps TRBD1 (6 bases). Per germline, CDR1 SGHAT and CDR2 FQNNGV. The CDR3 runs 13 residues. V lost 5 bases and J lost 2, with 10 bases in between. The CDR3 nucleotides read TGTGCCAGCAGCATGACAGGAGCCTACGAGCAGTACTTC. Encoded protein: CASSMTGAYEQYF.

The V call is TRBV20-1, the J call TRBJ2-7; possibly TRBD1 or TRBD2 for D (5 bases each). V was trimmed by 5 bases and J by 5 bases, leaving 16 bases between them. The CDR3 covers 13 residues. Per the germline V gene, CDR1 is DFQATT and CDR2 is SNEGSKA (reference sequence). The CDR3 nucleotides read TGCAGTGCTCCGAGGCCAGGGAGCGACGAGCAGTACTTC. It codes for CSAPRPGSDEQYF.

Only a few counts were recorded for this clonotype. V and J are TRBV18 and TRBJ2-7; D might be TRBD2 (6 bases). CDR3 size: 13 residues. The germline V and J ends were trimmed by 3 bases and 3 bases, with 9 bases remaining between them. The germline V gene has CDR1 KGHSH and CDR2 LQKENI. For the CDR3, the DNA is TGTGCCAGCTCACCGCCGGGACTCTACGAGCAGTACTTC. It translates to CASSPPGLYEQYF. Full variable domain (missing parts from reference TRBV18 and TRBJ2-7): NAGVMQNPRHLVRRRGQEARLRCSPMKGHSHVYWYRQLPEEGLKFMVYLQKENIIDESGMPKERFSAEFPKEGPSILRIQQVVRGDSAAYFCASSPPGLYEQYFGPGTRLTVT.

This clonotype has only a few counts. V and J are TRBV5-1 and TRBJ2-2; 8 bases agree with TRBD1. This CDR3 comprises 16 residues. From germline, CDR1 is SGHRS and CDR2 YFSETQ. Trimming took 2 bases from V and 8 from J; bases not matched to a gene: 11. CDR3 nucleotide sequence: TGCGCCAGCAGCTTCCAGGGGGCTGGCTCCCGGGGGGAGCTGTTTTTT. Translating it yields CASSFQGAGSRGELFF.

The CDR3 spells CSVVDRAWDLRNEQFF. For the CDR3, the DNA is TGCAGCGTTGTTGACCGTGCGTGGGATCTACGAAATGAGCAGTTCTTC. The rearrangement links TRBV29-1 to TRBJ2-1; D call uncertain. Per germline, CDR1 SQVTM and CDR2 ANQGSEA. V was clipped by 4 bases and J by 7 bases, with 23 bases between them. The CDR3 totals 16 residues.

This clonotype turned up a few times. The chain combines TRBV20-1 with TRBJ2-3, with 12 bases that match TRBD1. The CDR3 covers 14 residues. V shed 4 bases, J shed 4 bases, and the junction held 3 bases outside the gene matches. Looked up from germline, CDR1 is DFQATT and CDR2 is SNEGSKA (reference sequence). CDR3: CSATGTGGADTQYF. The CDR3 nucleotides read TGCAGTGCTACCGGGACAGGGGGCGCAGATACGCAGTATTTT.

The V call is TRBV6-5, the J call TRBJ2-7; 13 bases are shared with TRBD2. V gave up 2 bases and J gave up 7 bases; unmatched junction bases: 5. There are 15 residues in the CDR3. Germline V gene data show CDR1 as MNHEY and CDR2 as SVGAGI. The DNA for the CDR3 is TGTGCCAGCAGTTACGGGACTAGCGGGATGGGGGAGCAGTACTTC. Amino acids: CASSYGTSGMGEQYF.

This clonotype came up a few times. Its ends do not fully match the called genes, so a read error is possible. The DNA for the CDR3 is TGCGCCACCAGCCCCTTTTCGGGGGATAACACTGAAGCTTTCTTT. As protein: CATSPFSGDNTEAFF. The V gene is TRBV5-1, the J gene TRBJ1-1, with a possible D match to TRBD1 (5 bases). Germline V lookup: CDR1 SGHRS, CDR2 YFSETQ. The CDR3 runs to 15 residues.

The genes are TRBV20-1 and TRBJ2-1; tentatively, D is TRBD2 (6 bases). The germline CDR1 and CDR2 sequences are DFQATT and SNEGSKA (reference sequence). There are 14 residues in the CDR3. V gave up 5 bases and J gave up 0 bases, with 11 bases separating them. The CDR3 here is CSAASGPSYNEQFF. In DNA form, the CDR3 reads TGCAGTGCTGCAAGCGGGCCCTCCTACAATGAGCAGTTCTTC.

The chain joins TRBV18 to TRBJ2-1; TRBD2 matches at 7 bases. There are 16 residues in the CDR3. V was clipped by 0 bases and J by 4 bases; unmatched bases: 6. Germline-derived CDR1 and CDR2 are KGHSH and LQKENI. In DNA, the CDR3 is TGTGCCAGCTCACCACCGGGGAGGGTGATTTACAATGAGCAGTTCTTC. As protein: CASSPPGRVIYNEQFF.

The chain recombines TRBV20-1 with TRBJ2-5; 9 bases fit TRBD2. The V gene end was trimmed by 4 bases and the J gene end by 1 base; junction bases not matched to a gene: 7. Germline CDR1 reads DFQATT; CDR2 reads SNEGSKA (reference sequence). The CDR3 sequence is 15 residues long. DNA for the CDR3: TGCAGTGCTATTCGGGCGGGAGGGTCCCAAGAGACCCAGTACTTC. It yields the protein CSAIRAGGSQETQYF.

The chain joins TRBV20-1 to TRBJ1-2; 9 bases fit TRBD1. The CDR3 contains 14 residues. The germline V gene encodes CDR1 DFQATT and CDR2 SNEGSKA (reference sequence). With V trimmed by 0 bases and J by 4 bases, 3 bases remained unmatched. CDR3 nucleotides: TGCAGTGCTAGAGACACGGGACAGGGCTATGGCTACACCTTC. It codes for CSARDTGQGYGYTF.

This clonotype was recorded a few times. The rearrangement joins TRBV6-1 to TRBJ2-7; D is possibly TRBD2 (6 bases). The CDR3 consists of 18 residues. Germline lookup yields CDR1 MNHNS and CDR2 SASEGT. V was shortened by 3 bases and J by 2 bases, with 23 bases between the two germline ends. As DNA, the CDR3 is TGTGCCAGCAGTGAGGAAGGTAACGCGCGGGGCCCAGCCTACGAGCAGTACTTC. Its translation: CASSEEGNARGPAYEQYF.

This rearrangement joins TRBV10-3 to TRBJ2-2, with 10 bases aligning to TRBD2. V trimming: 4 bases; J trimming: 1 base; junction bases outside the gene matches: 6. Germline V gives CDR1 ENHRY, CDR2 SYGVKD. This CDR3 has 17 residues. The CDR3 DNA sequence: TGTGCCATCAGTGGGCTAGCGGGGGCGGTGAACACCGGGGAGCTGTTTTTT. Its protein product is CAISGLAGAVNTGELFF.

This clonotype was seen more than once but under ten times. This chain uses TRBV20-1 with TRBJ1-5; D is unresolved. Between the trimmed V and J ends, which lost 8 bases and 0 bases, there was a span of 17 bases. Germline values: CDR1 DFQATT, CDR2 SNEGSKA (reference sequence). The CDR3 totals 15 residues. The CDR3 region is CSTTPGVHSNQPQHF. In nucleotides, the CDR3 is TGCAGTACTACACCTGGGGTCCATAGCAATCAGCCCCAGCATTTT.

The gene calls are TRBV10-3 and TRBJ1-3; D not resolved. This CDR3 is built from 14 residues. CDR1 is ENHRY and CDR2 is SYGVKD in the germline V gene. The V end was cut by 3 bases, the J end by 2 bases, with 8 bases between. CDR3 protein: CAISESGTGNTIYF. In nucleotides, the CDR3 is TGTGCCATCAGTGAATCCGGGACTGGAAACACCATATATTTT.

V usage is TRBV12-3 or TRBV12-4 and J usage is TRBJ2-7; D is unresolved. The CDR3 is made up of 13 amino acids. V dropped 3 bases and J dropped 3 bases, with 9 bases sitting between them. DNA of the CDR3: TGTGCCAGCAGTTTTAAGGCCAGCTACGAGCAGTACTTC. Its translation is CASSFKASYEQYF.

The CDR3 DNA is TGTGCCAGCAGCCAAGGGTTAGCGGGAAGTTATAGTACGCAGTATTTT. This gives the protein CASSQGLAGSYSTQYF. This rearrangement joins TRBV3-1 to TRBJ2-3, with 8 bases that match TRBD2. The CDR3 has 16 amino acids. The germline CDR1 and CDR2 sequences are LGHDT and YNNKEL (reference sequence). The V and J ends lost 1 base and 8 bases, in that order; junction bases with no gene match: 11.

This clonotype was observed a few times. CDR3 loop: CSARSRQGFATDTQYF. The CDR3, as DNA: TGCAGTGCTAGATCCAGACAGGGTTTCGCTACAGATACGCAGTATTTT. V usage is TRBV20-1 and J usage is TRBJ2-3; 7 nucleotides match TRBD1. The length of the CDR3 is 16 residues. V dropped 2 bases and J dropped 3; count of bases not matched to a gene: 11. Germline loops: CDR1 DFQATT, CDR2 SNEGSKA (reference sequence).

The chain has TRBV5-5 and TRBJ2-7; TRBD1 matches at 8 bases. Trimming removed 4 bases from V and 5 bases from J; junction bases left unmatched: 11. Germline CDR1 reads SGHKS; CDR2 reads YYEKEE (reference sequence). The CDR3 is made up of 15 amino acids. CDR3 DNA sequence: TGTGCCAGCAGCCCCGACAGGGGAAACTGGAACGAGCAGTACTTC. This translates into CASSPDRGNWNEQYF.

This clonotype has only a few counts. V and J are TRBV15 and TRBJ2-3, with 12 positions matching TRBD2. Germline V CDR1 and CDR2: LNHNV, YYDKDF (reference sequence). The CDR3 has 16 amino acids. Unmatched junction bases numbered 2, after V lost 4 bases and J lost 0 bases. The DNA for the CDR3 is TGTGCCACCAGCAAAGGGACTAGCGGGAGCACAGATACGCAGTATTTT. This translates into CATSKGTSGSTDTQYF. The full variable domain, completed using reference TRBV15 and TRBJ2-3, is DAMVIQNPRYQVTQFGKPVTLSCSQTLNHNVMYWYQQKSSQAPKLLFHYYDKDFNNEADTPDNFQSRRPNTSFCFLDIRSPGLGDTAMYLCATSKGTSGSTDTQYFGPGTRLTVL.

V gene TRBV12-3 or TRBV12-4 combines with J gene TRBJ1-5; 11 bases are shared with TRBD1. This CDR3 has 18 amino acids. The V gene end was trimmed by 5 bases and the J gene end by 0 bases; junction bases not matched to a gene: 9. The DNA for the CDR3 is TGTGCCAGCAGTCTGGGACAGGGGGGCCTCTATAGCAATCAGCCCCAGCATTTT. This sequence encodes CASSLGQGGLYSNQPQHF.

This clonotype was picked up a small number of times. The chain is built from TRBV6-1 and TRBJ1-6, with D possibly being TRBD1 (5 bases). The CDR3 totals 15 residues. Trimming removed 0 bases from V and 11 bases from J, with 14 bases in between. In germline, CDR1 is MNHNS, CDR2 SASEGT. CDR3 sequence: CASSEARQTGAPLHF. The CDR3 DNA sequence: TGTGCCAGCAGTGAAGCGCGACAGACCGGGGCACCCCTCCACTTT.

By share, this clonotype counts as medium-sized. J is TRBJ2-1 and V is TRBV7-8; D is possibly TRBD1 or TRBD2 (6 bases each). Germline-derived CDR1 and CDR2 are SGHVS and FQNEAQ. Trimming removed 5 bases at V and 7 bases at J, with 15 bases between. The CDR3 is made up of 14 amino acids. CDR3 coding DNA: TGTGCCAGCAGCAAAAGGGGGGTTGAGAATGAGCAGTTCTTC. This sequence encodes CASSKRGVENEQFF.

This clonotype showed up many times. The chain carries TRBV5-1 and TRBJ2-1; TRBD1 aligns across 8 bases. V gave up 0 bases and J gave up 10 bases; unmatched junction bases: 9. The CDR3 totals 15 residues. CDR1 and CDR2 (germline): SGHRS, YFSETQ. CDR3 sequence reads: CASSLAADRVFEQFF. The DNA for the CDR3 is TGCGCCAGCAGCTTGGCCGCGGACAGGGTATTCGAGCAGTTCTTC.